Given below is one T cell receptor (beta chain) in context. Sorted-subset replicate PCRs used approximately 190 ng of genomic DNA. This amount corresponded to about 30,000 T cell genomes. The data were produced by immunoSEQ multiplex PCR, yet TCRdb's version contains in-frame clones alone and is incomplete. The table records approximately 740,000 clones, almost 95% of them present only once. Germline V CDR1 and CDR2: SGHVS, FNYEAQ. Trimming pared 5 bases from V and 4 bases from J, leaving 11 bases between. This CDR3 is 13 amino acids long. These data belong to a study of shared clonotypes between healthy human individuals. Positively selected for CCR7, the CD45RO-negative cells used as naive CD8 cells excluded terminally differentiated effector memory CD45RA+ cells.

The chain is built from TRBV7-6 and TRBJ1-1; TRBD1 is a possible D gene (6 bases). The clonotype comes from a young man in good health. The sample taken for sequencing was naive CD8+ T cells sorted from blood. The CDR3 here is CASSRTGTTEAFF. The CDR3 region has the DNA TGTGCCAGCAGCCGTACAGGGACCACTGAAGCTTTCTTT.